This T cell receptor beta chain was identified during a study of T-cell memory formation after mild COVID-19 listed by TCRdb under 2021. Context from the whole study: TCR sequence clusters from the two donors were largely donor specific. Longitudinal TCRalpha and TCRbeta repertoire sequencing tracked T-cell clones expanding and contracting after mild COVID-19 in a couple of donors. Two young, previously healthy adult volunteers, one female and one male, were included in the cohort.

This clonotype appeared many times. Its recognized antigen is unknown. Base qualities were left out, and no much larger clone turns up one base away. Ficoll-Paque density gradient centrifugation was used to isolate PBMCs. The instrument given in TCRdb is Illumina NovaSeq 6000. TCRalpha and TCRbeta cDNA libraries were built by 5'RACE with constant-segment primers, adding sample barcodes and unique molecular identifiers. RNA was extracted from every sample with Trizol reagent. Libraries were amplified in two PCR steps, with a second sample barcode and Illumina TruSeq adapters added in the second step. Sequencing of the libraries was done on an Illumina NovaSeq, producing 2 x 150 bp paired-end reads. The authors' pipeline ran thus. With migec v1.2.7, reads were demultiplexed and then collapsed into UMI-guided consensus sequences. With mixcr v2.1.11, UMI consensuses were aligned to TRA and TRB V and J templates and assembled into clonotypes. Expanded or contracted clonotypes were those called significant by both edgeR and NoisET, with noise models trained on biological replicates. For edgeR calls, the cutoffs were a false discovery rate-adjusted p below 0.01 and a log2 fold-change threshold of 1. As an exploratory analysis of dynamics, PCA with hierarchical clustering was applied to max-normalized trajectories of the 1000 most abundant clonotypes. The CD4 or CD8 phenotype of responding clones was assigned using the separately sequenced CD4+ and CD8+ repertoires. Using fastp trimming at Q25 and MiXCR clonotype assembly, TCRdb reanalyzed the public sequencing data and kept in-frame beta chains. For every CDR3 protein sequence, its rows merge into one entry that carries the most common genes and DNA. The V and J calls come from TCRdb's annotation, not from the publication. Here the sample has roughly 400,000 distinct CDR3 sequences; roughly 24% occur a single time. Jointly, the top ten make up 8.5% to 9% of the sample.

V loses 2 bases, J loses 1 base, and the germline ends lie 5 bases apart. From the cysteine up to the phenylalanine, the CDR3 has a length of 13 residues. Of all the DNA, just the CDR3 is kept, 39 bases in frame from base 1. CDR1 is given as SNHLY and CDR2 as FYNNEI, both from the germline V gene. Beyond this particular receptor, the publication reports: SARS-CoV-2 specificity of the second-wave clones peaking on day 37 was not confirmed. Contracting CD4+ clones were located mainly in the CM and EM memory subsets, whereas CD8+ clones were found to be enriched in EMRA. Some responding clones were found in pre-infection memory, which suggests that pre-existing cross-reactive memory T cells took part in the SARS-CoV-2 response. Balanced CD4/CD8 phenotypes were observed for clones contracting from day 15 to 85, whereas a bias towards CD4+ was observed for a second wave of clones expanding from day 15 to 37. The study included only a couple of mild cases, and larger cohorts that include severe cases with pre-infection samples were judged to be necessary.

Recombination connected TRBV2 to TRBJ1-1; the D gene assignment is ambiguous. The clonotype comes from an adult woman who had mild COVID-19 (a few samples of this study predate the infection). The sample titles of this study are shuffled in the database, so cell type and time point are left out; the donor was told from shared clones. Sequencing was done on a sample of PBMCs or a T cell subset sorted from them (not recorded which). Here the CDR3 is given as CASSELPNTEAFF. The bases are TGTGCCAGCAGTGAACTCCCGAACACTGAAGCTTTCTTT.